Sequencing of this T cell receptor (beta chain) was carried out in a study of T cell responses to AZD1222 COVID-19 vaccine. The CDR3 loop spans 17 amino acids. Between the trimmed V and J ends, which lost 2 bases and 5 bases, there was a span of 22 bases. CDR1 is MDHEN and CDR2 is SYDVKM in the germline V gene. Analyses pooled second doses at about 4 or about 12 weeks. Profiling relied on immunoSEQ multiplex PCR, and the TCRdb table lists in-frame clones only, not all of them. The sample has about 51,000 clones; 70% to 90% are singletons. This TCR was sampled from an adult who received the AZD1222 COVID-19 vaccine. The V gene is TRBV28, the J gene TRBJ2-7, with a tentative D call TRBD1 (6 bases). The source was peripheral blood, collected 28 days after the second AZD1222 dose. The CDR3 DNA sequence: TGTGCCAGCAGTTTAAGAGGGATCGCAGGGGAAAAAAACGAGCAGTACTTC. Translating gives CASSLRGIAGEKNEQYF.